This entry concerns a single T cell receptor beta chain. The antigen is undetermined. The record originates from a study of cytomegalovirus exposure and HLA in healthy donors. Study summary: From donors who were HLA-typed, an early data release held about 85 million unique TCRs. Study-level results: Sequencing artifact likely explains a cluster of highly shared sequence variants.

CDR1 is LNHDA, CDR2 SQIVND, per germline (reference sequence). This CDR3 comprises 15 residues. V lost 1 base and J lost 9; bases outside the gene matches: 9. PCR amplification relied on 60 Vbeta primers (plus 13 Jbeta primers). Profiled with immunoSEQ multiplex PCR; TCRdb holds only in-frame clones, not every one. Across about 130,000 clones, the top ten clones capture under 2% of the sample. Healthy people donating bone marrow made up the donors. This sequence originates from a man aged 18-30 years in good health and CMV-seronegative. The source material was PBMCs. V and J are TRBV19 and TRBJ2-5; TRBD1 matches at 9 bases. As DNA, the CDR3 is TGTGCCAGTAGTATAGGTCGGACAGGGGAAGGGCCCCAGTACTTC. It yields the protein CASSIGRTGEGPQYF. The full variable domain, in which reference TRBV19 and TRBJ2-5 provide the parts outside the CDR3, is DGGITQSPKYLFRKEGQNVTLSCEQNLNHDAMYWYRQDPGQGLRLIYYSQIVNDFQKGDIAEGYSVSREKKESFPLTVTSAQKNPTAFYLCASSIGRTGEGPQYFGPGTRLLVL.